The present T cell receptor beta chain was sequenced within a study of blood T cell repertoires in COVID-19. About the research overall: From the United States, Italy and Spain came samples of acute and convalescent COVID-19. T cells, B-cell-depleted T cells, or PBMCs provided the cDNA or gDNA that served as material.

In the study's own analysis: Reference gene primer amplification gave estimated nucleated cell counts. Method: immunoSEQ multiplex PCR; TCRdb's copy keeps in-frame clones and lacks some. D and trimming come from the DNA, and the V and J calls and clone size come from that table. The top ten hold less than 20% of the sample, which has roughly 100,000 clones, around 76% seen once. J gave up 3 bases and V 2 bases, and 6 bases lay outside the gene matches. The CDR3 length is 15 residues. CDR1 is MNHNY, CDR2 SVGAGI, per germline (reference sequence). The material sequenced was peripheral blood. The TCR sequence derives from a woman between 70 and 85 years old with acute or convalescent COVID-19. This rearrangement joins TRBV6-6 to TRBJ1-1; 7 nucleotides line up with TRBD1. The CDR3 bases are TGTGCCAGCAGTTACCCTGGAGGGACAGACACTGAAGCTTTCTTT. Residues: CASSYPGGTDTEAFF.